This TCR beta chain was sequenced during a study of blood T cells in healthy people across ages. Overall study results and limits: Getting older went along with TCR beta diversity per million T cells dropping roughly linearly. Changes in expanded clonotypes were possibly confounded, as the CMV status of donors was unknown.

Deletions cut 2 bases from V and 3 bases from J, with 14 bases between. In germline, CDR1 is MGHRA, CDR2 YSYEKL. The CDR3 covers 16 residues. A second PCR, run for about 7 to 11 cycles, used a sample-barcoded 5' primer plus a J-beta primer mix. TCRdb passed the 5' RACE reads through MiXCR, listing each CDR3 protein once. The sample lists about 1.5 million distinct CDR3 sequences, approximately 43% occurring once. A note on this clonotype: What it recognizes is unknown.

This TCR was recovered from a woman younger than 30 in good health. Sequenced sample: blood. This chain joins TRBV4-1 and TRBJ1-3; no clear D. Here the CDR3 DNA reads TGCGCCAGCAGCCAACCAGGACGTGGGGTTGGAAACACCATATATTTT. It yields the protein CASSQPGRGVGNTIYF.